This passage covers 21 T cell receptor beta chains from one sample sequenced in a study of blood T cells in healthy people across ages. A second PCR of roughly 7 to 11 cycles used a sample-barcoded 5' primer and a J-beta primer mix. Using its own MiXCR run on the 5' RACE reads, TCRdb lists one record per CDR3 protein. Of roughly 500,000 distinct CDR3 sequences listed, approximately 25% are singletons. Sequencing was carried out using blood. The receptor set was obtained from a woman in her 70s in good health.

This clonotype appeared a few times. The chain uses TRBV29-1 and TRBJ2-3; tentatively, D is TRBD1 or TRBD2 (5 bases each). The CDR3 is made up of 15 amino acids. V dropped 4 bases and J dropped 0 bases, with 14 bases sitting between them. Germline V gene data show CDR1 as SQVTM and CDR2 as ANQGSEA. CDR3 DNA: TGCAGCGTTGGGGGGATCACGACTAGCACAGATACGCAGTATTTT. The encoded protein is CSVGGITTSTDTQYF.

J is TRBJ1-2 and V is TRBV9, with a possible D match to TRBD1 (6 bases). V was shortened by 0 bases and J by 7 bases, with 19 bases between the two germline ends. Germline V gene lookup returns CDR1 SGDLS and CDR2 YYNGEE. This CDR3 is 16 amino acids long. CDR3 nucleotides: TGTGCCAGCAGCGTAGGCGGCGTGGGGGCTAATGCTGGCTACACCTTC. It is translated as CASSVGGVGANAGYTF.

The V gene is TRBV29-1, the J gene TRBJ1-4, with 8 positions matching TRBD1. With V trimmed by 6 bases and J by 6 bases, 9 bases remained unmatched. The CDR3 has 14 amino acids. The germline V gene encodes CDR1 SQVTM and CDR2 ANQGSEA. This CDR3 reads CSVETGTGDEKLFF. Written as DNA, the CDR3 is TGCAGCGTAGAGACCGGGACAGGTGATGAAAAACTGTTTTTT.

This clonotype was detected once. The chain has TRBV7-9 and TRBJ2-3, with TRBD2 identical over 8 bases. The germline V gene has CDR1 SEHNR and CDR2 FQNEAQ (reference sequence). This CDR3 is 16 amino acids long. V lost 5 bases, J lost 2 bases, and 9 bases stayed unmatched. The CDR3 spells CASSHPLAGPTDTQYF. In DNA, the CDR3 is TGTGCCAGCAGCCACCCTCTAGCGGGCCCCACAGATACGCAGTATTTT.

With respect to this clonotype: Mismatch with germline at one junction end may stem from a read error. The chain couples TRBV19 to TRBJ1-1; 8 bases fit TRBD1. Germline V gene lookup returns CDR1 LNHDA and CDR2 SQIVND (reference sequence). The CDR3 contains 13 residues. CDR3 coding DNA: TGTGCCGGTAGTGCCCGGGACAGGTACGAAGCTTTCTTT. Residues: CAGSARDRYEAFF. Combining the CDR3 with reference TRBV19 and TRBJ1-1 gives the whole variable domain DGGITQSPKYLFRKEGQNVTLSCEQNLNHDAMYWYRQDPGQGLRLIYYSQIVNDFQKGDIAEGYSVSREKKESFPLTVTSAQKNPTAFYLCAGSARDRYEAFFGQGTRLTVV.

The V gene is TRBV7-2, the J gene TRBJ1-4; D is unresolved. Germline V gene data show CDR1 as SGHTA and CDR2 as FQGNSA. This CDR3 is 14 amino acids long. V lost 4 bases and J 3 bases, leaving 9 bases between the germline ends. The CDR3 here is CASSSPGSNEKLFF. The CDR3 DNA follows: TGTGCCAGCAGCTCCCCGGGGTCTAATGAAAAACTGTTTTTT.

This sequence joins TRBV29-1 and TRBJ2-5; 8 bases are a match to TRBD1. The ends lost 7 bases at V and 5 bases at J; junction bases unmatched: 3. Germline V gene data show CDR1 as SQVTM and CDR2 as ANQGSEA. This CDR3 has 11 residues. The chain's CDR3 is CSARTGETQYF. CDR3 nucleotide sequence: TGCAGCGCCAGGACAGGGGAGACCCAGTACTTC.

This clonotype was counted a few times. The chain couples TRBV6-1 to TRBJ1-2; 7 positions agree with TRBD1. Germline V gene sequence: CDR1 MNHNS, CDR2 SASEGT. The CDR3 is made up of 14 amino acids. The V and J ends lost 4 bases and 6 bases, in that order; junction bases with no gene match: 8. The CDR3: CASSAYRGADGYTF. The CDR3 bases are TGTGCCAGCAGTGCATACAGGGGAGCCGATGGCTACACCTTC.

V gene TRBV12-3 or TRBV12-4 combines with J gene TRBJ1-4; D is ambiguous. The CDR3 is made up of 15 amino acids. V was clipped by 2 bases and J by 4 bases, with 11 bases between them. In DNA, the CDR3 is TGTGCCAGCAGTTTACGGGCAGGCATTAATGAAAAACTGTTTTTT. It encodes CASSLRAGINEKLFF.

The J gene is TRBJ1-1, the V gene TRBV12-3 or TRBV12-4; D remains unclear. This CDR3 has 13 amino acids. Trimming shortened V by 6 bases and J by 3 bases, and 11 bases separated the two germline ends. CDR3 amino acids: CASRYGWHTEAFF. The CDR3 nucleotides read TGTGCCAGCAGATATGGTTGGCACACTGAAGCTTTCTTT.

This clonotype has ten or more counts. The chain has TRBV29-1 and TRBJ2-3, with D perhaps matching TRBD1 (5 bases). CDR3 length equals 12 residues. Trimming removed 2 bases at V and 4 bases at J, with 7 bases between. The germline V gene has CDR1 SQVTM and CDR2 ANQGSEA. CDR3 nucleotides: TGCAGCGTTGAATGGGGCGCAGATACGCAGTATTTT. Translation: CSVEWGADTQYF.

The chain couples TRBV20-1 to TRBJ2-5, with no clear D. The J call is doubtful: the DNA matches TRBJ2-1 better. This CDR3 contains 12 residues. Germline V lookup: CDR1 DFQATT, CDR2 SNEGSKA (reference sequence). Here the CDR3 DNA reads TGCAGTGCTAGAGAATTGAGGAATGAGCAGTTCTTC. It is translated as CSARELRNEQFF.

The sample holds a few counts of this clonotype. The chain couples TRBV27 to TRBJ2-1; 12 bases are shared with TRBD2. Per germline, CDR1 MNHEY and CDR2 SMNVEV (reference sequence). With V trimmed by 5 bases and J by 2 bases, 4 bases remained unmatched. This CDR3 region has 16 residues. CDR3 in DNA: TGTGCCAGCAGTCGCAGGACTAGCGGGACCTACAATGAGCAGTTCTTC. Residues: CASSRRTSGTYNEQFF.

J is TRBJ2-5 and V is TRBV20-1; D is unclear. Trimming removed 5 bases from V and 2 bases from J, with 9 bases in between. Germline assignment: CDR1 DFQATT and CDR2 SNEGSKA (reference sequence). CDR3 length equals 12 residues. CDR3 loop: CSAGIQQETQYF. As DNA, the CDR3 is TGCAGTGCTGGTATCCAGCAAGAGACCCAGTACTTC.

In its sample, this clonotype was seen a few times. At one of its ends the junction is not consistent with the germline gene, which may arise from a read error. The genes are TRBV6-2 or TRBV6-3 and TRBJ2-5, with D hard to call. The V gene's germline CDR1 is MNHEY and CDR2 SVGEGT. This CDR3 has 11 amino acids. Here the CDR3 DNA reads TGCGCCAGCACCCGCGATCGTAACCAGTACTTC. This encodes CASTRDRNQYF.

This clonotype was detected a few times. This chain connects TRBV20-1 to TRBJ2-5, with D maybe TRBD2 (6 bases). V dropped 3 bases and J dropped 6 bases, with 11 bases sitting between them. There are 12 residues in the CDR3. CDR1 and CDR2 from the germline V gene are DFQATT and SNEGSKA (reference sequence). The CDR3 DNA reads TGCAGTGCTAGCGAGGGCGGGAAGACCCAGTACTTC. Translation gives CSASEGGKTQYF.

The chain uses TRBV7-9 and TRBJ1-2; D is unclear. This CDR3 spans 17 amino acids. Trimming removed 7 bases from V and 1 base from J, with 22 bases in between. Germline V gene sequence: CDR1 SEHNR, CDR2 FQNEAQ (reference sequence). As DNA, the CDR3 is TGTGCCAGCAACTCGCCGAGTTACCGGGAGAATAACTATGGCTACACCTTC. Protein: CASNSPSYRENNYGYTF.

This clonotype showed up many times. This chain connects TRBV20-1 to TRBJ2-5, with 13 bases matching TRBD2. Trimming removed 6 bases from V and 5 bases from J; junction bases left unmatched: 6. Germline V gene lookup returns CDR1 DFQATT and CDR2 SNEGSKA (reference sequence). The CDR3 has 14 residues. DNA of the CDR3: TGCAGTGCCTTGACTAGCGGGGGGTTGGAGACCCAGTACTTC. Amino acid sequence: CSALTSGGLETQYF.

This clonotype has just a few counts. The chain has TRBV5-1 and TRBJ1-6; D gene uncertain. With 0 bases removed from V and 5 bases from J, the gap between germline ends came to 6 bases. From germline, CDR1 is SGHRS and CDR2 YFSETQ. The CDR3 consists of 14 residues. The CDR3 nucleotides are TGCGCCAGCAGCTTGGAACAGAATAATTCACCCCTCCACTTT. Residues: CASSLEQNNSPLHF.

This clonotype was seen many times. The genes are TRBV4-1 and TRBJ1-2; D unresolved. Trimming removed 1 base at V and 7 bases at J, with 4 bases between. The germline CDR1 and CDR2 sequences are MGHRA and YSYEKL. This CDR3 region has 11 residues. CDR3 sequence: CASSQGFGYTF. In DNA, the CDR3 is TGCGCCAGCAGCCAAGGATTTGGCTACACCTTC.

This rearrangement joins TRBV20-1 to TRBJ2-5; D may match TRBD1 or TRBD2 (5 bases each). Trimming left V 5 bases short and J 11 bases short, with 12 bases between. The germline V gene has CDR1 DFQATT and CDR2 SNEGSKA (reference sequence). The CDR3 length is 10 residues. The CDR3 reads CSAVRDGQYF. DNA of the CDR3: TGCAGTGCTGTCCGGGACGGGCAGTACTTC.